This passage covers 30 T cell receptor beta chains from one sample sequenced in a study of blood T cell repertoires in COVID-19 (dated by TCRdb to 2020 to 2021). Receptor amplification or capture employed the immunoSEQ multiplex PCR assay. The immuneACCESS repertoire file appears here via TCRdb, limited to in-frame rearrangements. These files lack a portion of the clones; in checked studies, under half of the deficit traces to unresolved V genes, and the cause of the others is not known. The sample includes almost 250,000 clones, with around nine tenths observed a single time. Jointly, the top ten make up approximately 4.2% of the sample. The sequencing sample was made of PBMCs or T cells enriched from blood (not recorded which). The receptors originated from a woman in her thirties who had recovered from COVID-19.

This chain uses TRBV28 with TRBJ1-3, with 7 bases matching TRBD1. Germline CDR1 MDHEN, CDR2 SYDVKM. This CDR3 comprises 16 residues. Unmatched junction bases numbered 13, after V lost 5 bases and J lost 6 bases. CDR3 loop: CASSNLQGLVLNTIYF. CDR3 coding DNA: TGTGCCAGCAGTAACTTACAGGGGTTGGTTTTAAACACCATATATTTT.

This clone was counted a single time. The rearrangement links TRBV5-1 to TRBJ1-2; TRBD1 is a possible D gene (6 bases). Germline assignment: CDR1 SGHRS and CDR2 YFSETQ. Trimming stripped 0 bases from V and 4 bases from J, with 22 bases between. There are 18 residues in the CDR3. DNA of the CDR3: TGCGCCAGCAGCTTGGTCAGCGGGACACGAGCATCCCCCTATGGCTACACCTTC. Residues: CASSLVSGTRASPYGYTF.

J is TRBJ1-3 and V is TRBV30; possibly TRBD1 for D (6 bases). The germline V and J ends were trimmed by 3 bases and 7 bases, with 10 bases remaining between them. CDR3 length: 12 amino acids. Germline loops: CDR1 GTSNPN, CDR2 SVGIG (reference sequence). CDR3: CAWRHRENTIYF. CDR3 bases: TGTGCCTGGAGACACAGGGAGAACACCATATATTTT.

The rearrangement joins TRBV7-2 to TRBJ1-1; D perhaps matches TRBD1 (5 bases). V was cut by 7 bases and J by 3 bases, with 15 bases left in between. This CDR3 contains 14 residues. CDR1 is SGHTA and CDR2 is FQGNSA in the germline V gene. The CDR3 here is CASTFQGGDTEAFF. For the CDR3, the DNA is TGTGCCAGCACCTTCCAGGGAGGGGACACTGAAGCTTTCTTT.

The rearrangement uses TRBV4-2 and TRBJ1-1, with TRBD1 identical over 9 bases. CDR1 and CDR2 (germline): LGHNA, YNFKEQ. With 0 bases clipped from V and 10 bases from J, the junction kept 9 bases outside the gene matches. The CDR3 length is 15 residues. The CDR3 DNA sequence: TGTGCCAGCAGCCAAGATAGGGGGGACAGGGTAGGAGCTTTCTTT. The encoded protein is CASSQDRGDRVGAFF.

The chain couples TRBV27 to TRBJ2-1, with D hard to call. The CDR3 sequence is 16 residues long. The germline V gene has CDR1 MNHEY and CDR2 SMNVEV (reference sequence). The V gene lost 2 bases and the J gene lost 3 bases, with 14 bases spanning the gap. CDR3: CASSLKQSTFYNEQFF. The CDR3 nucleotides read TGTGCCAGCAGTTTAAAACAGTCTACCTTCTACAATGAGCAGTTCTTC.

The chain uses TRBV2 and TRBJ2-7; 10 bases are shared with TRBD2. Germline values: CDR1 SNHLY, CDR2 FYNNEI. The CDR3 runs to 13 residues. V shed 10 bases and J 5 bases; nucleotides not matched to a gene: 8. In DNA, the CDR3 is TGTGCCACAGCAGGCAGCGGGAGGGACGAGCAGTACTTC. Its translation is CATAGSGRDEQYF. The whole variable domain, filled in from reference TRBV2 and TRBJ2-7, reads EPEVTQTPSHQVTQMGQEVILRCVPISNHLYFYWYRQILGQKVEFLVSFYNNEISEKSEIFDDQFSVERPDGSNFTLKIRSTKLEDSAMYFCATAGSGRDEQYFGPGTRLTVT.

The chain joins TRBV19 to TRBJ1-4; TRBD1 matches at 7 bases. Germline loops: CDR1 LNHDA, CDR2 SQIVND (reference sequence). The trim removed 9 bases at V and 5 bases at J, leaving 12 bases unmatched. The CDR3 spans 15 residues. The CDR3 DNA sequence: TGTGCCAGCGCCCTAATGACAGGGTGGAATGAAAAACTGTTTTTT. This codes for CASALMTGWNEKLFF.

This rearrangement joins TRBV28 to TRBJ2-1; 8 bases are shared with TRBD2. Losses at the gene ends were 6 bases for V and 0 bases for J; bases not matched to a gene: 10. Germline values: CDR1 MDHEN, CDR2 SYDVKM. CDR3 length: 17 residues. CDR3 nucleotides: TGTGCCAGCAGCTCGGGGGGGCAGACCGTCTCCTACAATGAGCAGTTCTTC. As protein: CASSSGGQTVSYNEQFF.

J is TRBJ2-3 and V is TRBV7-8; TRBD2 agrees at 10 bases. CDR1 is SGHVS, CDR2 FQNEAQ, per germline. V trimming: 2 bases; J trimming: 4 bases; junction bases outside the gene matches: 3. The CDR3 contains 15 residues. CDR3: CASSLPSGSSDTQYF. The CDR3 DNA is TGTGCCAGCAGCTTACCTAGCGGGAGCTCAGATACGCAGTATTTT.

This clone came up once. The chain recombines TRBV19 with TRBJ1-1, with a possible D match to TRBD1 (5 bases). CDR1 is LNHDA and CDR2 is SQIVND in the germline V gene (reference sequence). The CDR3 has 14 residues. V lost 6 bases and J 2 bases, leaving 13 bases between the germline ends. The CDR3 here is CASSRQGLNTEAFF. CDR3 coding DNA: TGTGCCAGTAGCAGGCAGGGCCTAAACACTGAAGCTTTCTTT.

This clone was seen a handful of times. This chain connects TRBV30 to TRBJ2-1; the match to TRBD2 covers 13 bases. CDR3 size: 13 residues. The V segment lost 8 bases and the J segment 11 bases; nucleotides outside the gene matches: 9. CDR1 is GTSNPN, CDR2 SVGIG, per germline (reference sequence). This chain's CDR3 is CASPRTSGSQQFF. The CDR3 bases are TGTGCCAGCCCACGGACTAGCGGGAGTCAGCAGTTCTTC.

This clone was counted a single time. The chain recombines TRBV9 with TRBJ2-1; 7 nucleotides match TRBD2. The CDR3 contains 14 residues. V trimming: 5 bases; J trimming: 4 bases; junction bases outside the gene matches: 6. Per germline, CDR1 SGDLS and CDR2 YYNGEE. The CDR3 DNA reads TGTGCCAGCAGTAAAAGCGGGACGTACAATGAGCAGTTCTTC. It yields the protein CASSKSGTYNEQFF. The variable domain in full, with the rest retrieved from reference TRBV9 and TRBJ2-1, is DSGVTQTPKHLITATGQRVTLRCSPRSGDLSVYWYQQSLDQGLQFLIQYYNGEERAKGNILERFSAQQFPDLHSELNLSSLELGDSALYFCASSKSGTYNEQFFGPGTRLTVL.

CDR3 region: CASSGQGVLRNTEAFF. In DNA, the CDR3 is TGTGCCAGTAGCGGACAGGGGGTATTACGGAACACTGAAGCTTTCTTT. V and J are TRBV19 and TRBJ1-1; 10 bases are a match to TRBD1. Trimming cost V 6 bases and J 1 base; bases outside gene matches: 8. This CDR3 contains 16 residues. Germline V gives CDR1 LNHDA, CDR2 SQIVND (reference sequence).

The chain combines TRBV27 with TRBJ1-1; D is undetermined. Germline CDR1 reads MNHEY; CDR2 reads SMNVEV (reference sequence). Trimming took 3 bases from V and 1 from J, leaving 6 bases between them. This CDR3 contains 13 residues. CDR3 sequence reads: CASSLGRNTEAFF. CDR3 DNA: TGTGCCAGCAGTTTGGGCAGGAACACTGAAGCTTTCTTT.

The table lists this clone with a few counts. This chain connects TRBV5-6 to TRBJ1-3, with D perhaps TRBD1 (6 bases). The germline CDR1 and CDR2 sequences are SGHDT and YYEEEE. The CDR3 consists of 14 residues. Between the trimmed V and J ends, which lost 0 bases and 4 bases, there was a span of 8 bases. CDR3 coding DNA: TGTGCCAGCAGCTTGGATAGGGGGGGAAACACCATATATTTT. As protein: CASSLDRGGNTIYF.

The chain combines TRBV29-1 with TRBJ1-2, with a tentative D call TRBD1 (6 bases). Germline lookup yields CDR1 SQVTM and CDR2 ANQGSEA. Trimming cost V 3 bases and J 8 bases, with 19 bases left between them. The CDR3 has 14 amino acids. The CDR3: CSVDTGTRTRGYTF. CDR3 DNA: TGCAGCGTTGATACAGGGACCAGAACCCGGGGCTACACCTTC. The whole variable domain, filled in from reference TRBV29-1 and TRBJ1-2, reads SAVISQKPSRDICQRGTSLTIQCQVDSQVTMMFWYRQQPGQSLTLIATANQGSEATYESGFVIDKFPISRPNLTFSTLTVSNMSPEDSSIYLCSVDTGTRTRGYTFGSGTRLTVV.

This clone was counted a single time. This chain joins TRBV6-5 and TRBJ2-1; possible D gene TRBD2, 6 bases. Germline CDR1 MNHEY, CDR2 SVGAGI. The CDR3 runs to 13 residues. The V and J ends lost 7 bases and 2 bases respectively, with 9 bases between them. The CDR3 nucleotides are TGTGCCAGCACCGGGGAGGCCTACAATGAGCAGTTCTTC. Encoded protein: CASTGEAYNEQFF.

The chain recombines TRBV9 with TRBJ2-2, with 7 nucleotides matching TRBD2. V lost 4 bases to trimming and J lost 1 base; unmatched junction nucleotides: 1. The CDR3 totals 14 residues. CDR1 and CDR2 (germline): SGDLS, YYNGEE. As DNA, the CDR3 is TGTGCCAGCAGCCTAGCGGTGAACACCGGGGAGCTGTTTTTT. The encoded protein is CASSLAVNTGELFF.

V is TRBV9 and J is TRBJ2-1, with TRBD2 matching over 12 bases. CDR1 and CDR2 from the germline V gene are SGDLS and YYNGEE. The CDR3 runs to 19 residues. Trimming removed 3 bases from V and 6 bases from J; junction bases left unmatched: 16. The CDR3 here is CASSDGLLHSSGGANEQFF. The CDR3 DNA sequence: TGTGCCAGCAGCGACGGACTCCTTCATTCTAGCGGGGGGGCCAATGAGCAGTTCTTC.

The rearrangement joins TRBV28 to TRBJ1-2, with 10 positions matching TRBD1. J gave up 4 bases and V 3 bases, and 5 bases lay outside the gene matches. Germline values: CDR1 MDHEN, CDR2 SYDVKM. CDR3 length: 15 amino acids. In nucleotides, the CDR3 is TGTGCCAGCAGTTTTGACAGGGGGCGTAGCTATGGCTACACCTTC. Its translation is CASSFDRGRSYGYTF.

CDR3 DNA sequence: TGCGCCAGCAGCTTCGAACAGGGGGCAGTCGATGGCTACACCTTC. Translation: CASSFEQGAVDGYTF. V and J are TRBV5-1 and TRBJ1-2; 9 bases agree with TRBD1. Germline V lookup: CDR1 SGHRS, CDR2 YFSETQ. The V segment lost 2 bases and the J segment 6 bases; nucleotides outside the gene matches: 8. CDR3 length: 15 amino acids.

The rearrangement joins TRBV19 to TRBJ1-1; 11 bases align to TRBD1. The junction had 7 bases not matched to a gene; V was cut back by 4 bases and J by 3 bases. CDR3 length: 16 amino acids. CDR1 is LNHDA and CDR2 is SQIVND in the germline V gene (reference sequence). The CDR3 loop reads CASSRGQGAMDTEAFF. CDR3 sequence (DNA): TGTGCCAGTAGTAGAGGACAGGGGGCTATGGACACTGAAGCTTTCTTT.

V usage is TRBV7-2 and J usage is TRBJ2-1; D perhaps matches TRBD1 (5 bases). V was clipped by 1 base and J by 6 bases, with 10 bases between them. The CDR3 is 14 residues long. CDR1 is SGHTA, CDR2 FQGNSA, per germline. The CDR3 DNA reads as TGTGCCAGCAGCTTAGACCCAGGGCGCAATGAGCAGTTCTTC. Amino acids: CASSLDPGRNEQFF. The full variable domain, in which reference TRBV7-2 and TRBJ2-1 provide the parts outside the CDR3, is GAGVSQSPSNKVTEKGKDVELRCDPISGHTALYWYRQSLGQGLEFLIYFQGNSAPDKSGLPSDRFSAERTGGSVSTLTIQRTQQEDSAVYLCASSLDPGRNEQFFGPGTRLTVL.

V is TRBV28 and J is TRBJ1-6, with TRBD1 as a possible D gene (5 bases). The CDR3 loop spans 18 amino acids. Germline V CDR1 and CDR2: MDHEN, SYDVKM. V was pared by 2 bases and J by 5 bases, with 19 bases between. The CDR3 nucleotides are TGTGCCAGCAGTTTAGTGACATATTGGACGGACAATAATTCACCCCTCCACTTT. Translation: CASSLVTYWTDNNSPLHF.

CDR3 sequence: CASSSTGNTIYF. The CDR3 DNA reads TGTGCCAGTAGTTCTACTGGAAACACCATATATTTT. This chain connects TRBV19 to TRBJ1-3, with unresolved D. Germline values: CDR1 LNHDA, CDR2 SQIVND (reference sequence). V was shortened by 5 bases and J by 2 bases, with 4 bases between the two germline ends. CDR3 size: 12 residues.

The rearrangement joins TRBV10-3 to TRBJ1-4; TRBD1 is a possible D gene (5 bases). This CDR3 is 14 amino acids long. Germline CDR1 is ENHRY and CDR2 is SYGVKD. Between the trimmed V and J ends, which lost 3 bases and 5 bases, there was a span of 10 bases. CDR3 sequence: CAISDQGRNEKLFF. The CDR3 bases are TGTGCCATCAGTGACCAGGGAAGGAATGAAAAACTGTTTTTT.

This rearrangement joins TRBV14 to TRBJ2-6; 8 nucleotides agree with TRBD1. The CDR3 is 18 amino acids. In germline, CDR1 is SGHDN, CDR2 FVKESK. Trimming at V came to 4 bases and at J to 0 bases, leaving 8 bases not matched to a gene. The DNA for the CDR3 is TGTGCCAGCAGCCGCTCCGGGACAGGCAGCTCTGGGGCCAACGTCCTGACTTTC. Amino acids: CASSRSGTGSSGANVLTF.

The chain is built from TRBV4-1 and TRBJ1-2; 8 bases fit TRBD1. The CDR3 is made up of 13 amino acids. Germline lookup yields CDR1 MGHRA and CDR2 YSYEKL. Trimming at V came to 3 bases and at J to 6 bases, leaving 3 bases not matched to a gene. DNA for the CDR3: TGCGCCAGCAGCCATACAGGGGGGGATGGCTACACCTTC. Protein sequence: CASSHTGGDGYTF.

Here the CDR3 DNA reads TGTGCCAGCAGCTTAGTCTTGGAGACAGGGGTTGAAGCTTTCTTT. Residues: CASSLVLETGVEAFF. V and J are TRBV7-9 and TRBJ1-1; TRBD1 agrees at 8 bases. CDR1 is SEHNR, CDR2 FQNEAQ, per germline (reference sequence). Trimming at V came to 1 base and at J to 7 bases, leaving 8 bases not matched to a gene. The CDR3 is 15 amino acids.